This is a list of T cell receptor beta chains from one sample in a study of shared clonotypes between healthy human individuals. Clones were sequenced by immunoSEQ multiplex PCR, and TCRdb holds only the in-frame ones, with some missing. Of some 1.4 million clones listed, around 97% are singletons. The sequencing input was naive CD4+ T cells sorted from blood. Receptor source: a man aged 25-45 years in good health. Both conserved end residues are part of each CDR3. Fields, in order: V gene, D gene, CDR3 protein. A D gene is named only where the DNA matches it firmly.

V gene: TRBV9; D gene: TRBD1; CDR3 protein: CASSVGSGGQRGNTIYF
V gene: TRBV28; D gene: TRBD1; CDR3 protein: CASSQDRGFAEAFF
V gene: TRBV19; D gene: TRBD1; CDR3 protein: CASSIVTGGGGNQPQHF
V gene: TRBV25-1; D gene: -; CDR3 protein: CASSAPLGLETQYF
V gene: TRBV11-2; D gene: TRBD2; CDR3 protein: CASSPGTSGTYNEQFF
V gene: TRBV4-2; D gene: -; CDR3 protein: CASSQGVYNEQFF
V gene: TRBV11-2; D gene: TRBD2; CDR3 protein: CASSFGLAVYNEQFF
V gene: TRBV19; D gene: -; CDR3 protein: CASSIVSAGTDTQYF
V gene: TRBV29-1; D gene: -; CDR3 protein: CSVVIETQYF
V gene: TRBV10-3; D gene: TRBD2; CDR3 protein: CASGTSGTGSYNEQFF
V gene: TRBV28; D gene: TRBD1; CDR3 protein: CASSPRGRVFQPQHF
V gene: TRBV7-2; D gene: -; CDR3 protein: CASSPHTGIDTEAFF
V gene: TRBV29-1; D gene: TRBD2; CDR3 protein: CSVQRDRSYNEQFF
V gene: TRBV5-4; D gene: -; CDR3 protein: CASSSPDGQETQYF
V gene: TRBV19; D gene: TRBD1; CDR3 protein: CASSIRDRGQETQYF
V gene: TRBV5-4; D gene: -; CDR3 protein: CASSLPIGQNTEAFF
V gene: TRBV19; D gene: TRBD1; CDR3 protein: CASSIIGGQGDQPQHF
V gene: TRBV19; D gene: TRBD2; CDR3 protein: CASSIGAGKLYNEQFF
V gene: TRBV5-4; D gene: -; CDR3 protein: CASSRPGIAEAFF
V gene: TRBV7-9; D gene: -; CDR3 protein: CASSLALSPEGADTQYF
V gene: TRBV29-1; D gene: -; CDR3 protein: CSGSINVEETQYF
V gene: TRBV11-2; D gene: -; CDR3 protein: CASSLIRENEQFF
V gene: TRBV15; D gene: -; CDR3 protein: CATAGGRLSGNTIYF
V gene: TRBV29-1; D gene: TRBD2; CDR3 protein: CSVYLAGYEQFF
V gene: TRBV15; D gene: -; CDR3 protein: CATRRSGGIKTGELFF
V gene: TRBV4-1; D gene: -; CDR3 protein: CASSQRSPTSDTQYF
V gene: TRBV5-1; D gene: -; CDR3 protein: CASSPGDDYGYTF
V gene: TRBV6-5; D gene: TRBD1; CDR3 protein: CASSLDRVAEQYF
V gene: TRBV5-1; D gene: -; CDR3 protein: CASSSPTETNEQFF
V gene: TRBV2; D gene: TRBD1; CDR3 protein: CASSPETGGLGGYTF
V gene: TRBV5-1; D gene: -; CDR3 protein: CASAFRDTNNEQFF
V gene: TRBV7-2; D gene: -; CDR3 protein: CASSKPGTAGTQYF
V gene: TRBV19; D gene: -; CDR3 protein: CASTTREAPYEQYF
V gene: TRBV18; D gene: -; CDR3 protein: CASSQTGATEAFF
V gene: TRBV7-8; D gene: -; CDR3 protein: CASSPRGGSFYEQYF
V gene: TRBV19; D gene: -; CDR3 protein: CASSLGSNYGYTF
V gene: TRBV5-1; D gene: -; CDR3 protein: CASRGTGTHYGYTF
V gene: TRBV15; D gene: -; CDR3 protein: CATSRGGTWASPGANVLTF
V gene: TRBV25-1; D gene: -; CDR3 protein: CASSDPGHGNTEAFF
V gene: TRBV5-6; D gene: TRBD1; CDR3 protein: CASSLGQGGYGYTF
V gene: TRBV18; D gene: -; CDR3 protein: CASSPRTETYEQYF
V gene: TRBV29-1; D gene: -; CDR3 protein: CSVRSDALSGELFF
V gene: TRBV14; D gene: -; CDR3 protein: CASSSGSGSSYNEQFF
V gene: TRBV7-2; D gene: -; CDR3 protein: CASTLRGRAFSDEQFF
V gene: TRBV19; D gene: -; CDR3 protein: CASSIVWDSNQPQHF
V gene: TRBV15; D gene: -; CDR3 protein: CATSRDAGRSGNEQFF
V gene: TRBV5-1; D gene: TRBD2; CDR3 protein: CASSLESGGGQYF
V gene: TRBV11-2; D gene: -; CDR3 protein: CASSLRLGNQPQHF
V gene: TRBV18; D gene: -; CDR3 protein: CASSQGQETQYF
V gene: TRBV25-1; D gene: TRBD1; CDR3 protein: CASSLGGQGGFEAFF
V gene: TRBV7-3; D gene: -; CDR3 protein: CASSSGLGNEQFF
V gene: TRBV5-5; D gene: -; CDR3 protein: CASSSGSHSSYEQYF
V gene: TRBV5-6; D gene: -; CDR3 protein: CASSLTGGYNEQFF
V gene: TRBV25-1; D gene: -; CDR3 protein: CASSPIGGSSSGANVLTF
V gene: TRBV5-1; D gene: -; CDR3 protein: CASSFTVNTEAFF
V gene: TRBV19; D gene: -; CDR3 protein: CASSIDRMAPYEQYF
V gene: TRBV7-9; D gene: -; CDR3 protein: CASSLRRGRYNEQFF
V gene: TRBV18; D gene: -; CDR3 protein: CASSGTDAEKLFF